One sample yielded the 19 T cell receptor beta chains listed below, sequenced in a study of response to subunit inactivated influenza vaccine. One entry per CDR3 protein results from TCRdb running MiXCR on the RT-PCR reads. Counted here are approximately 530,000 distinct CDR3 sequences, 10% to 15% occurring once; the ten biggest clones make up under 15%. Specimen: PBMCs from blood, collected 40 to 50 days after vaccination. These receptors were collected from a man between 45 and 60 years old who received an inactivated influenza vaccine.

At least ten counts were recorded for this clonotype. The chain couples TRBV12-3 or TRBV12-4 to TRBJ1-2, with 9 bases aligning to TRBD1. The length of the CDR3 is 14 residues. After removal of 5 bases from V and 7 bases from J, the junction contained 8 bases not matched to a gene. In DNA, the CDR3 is TGTGCCAGCAGTCCCCGACAGGGGGGGGGTGGCTACACCTTC. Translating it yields CASSPRQGGGGYTF.

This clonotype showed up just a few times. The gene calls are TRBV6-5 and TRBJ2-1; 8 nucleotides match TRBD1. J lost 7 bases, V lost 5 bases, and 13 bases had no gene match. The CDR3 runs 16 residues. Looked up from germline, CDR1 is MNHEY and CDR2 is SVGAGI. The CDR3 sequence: CASSHPRDRWGNEQFF. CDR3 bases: TGTGCCAGCAGTCACCCCCGGGACAGGTGGGGGAATGAGCAGTTCTTC.

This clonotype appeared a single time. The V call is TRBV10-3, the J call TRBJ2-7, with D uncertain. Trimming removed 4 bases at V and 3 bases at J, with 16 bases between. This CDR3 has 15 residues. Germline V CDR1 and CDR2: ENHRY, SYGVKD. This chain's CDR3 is CAISASPLDVYEQYF. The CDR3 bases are TGTGCCATCAGTGCGTCCCCCCTAGACGTCTACGAGCAGTACTTC.

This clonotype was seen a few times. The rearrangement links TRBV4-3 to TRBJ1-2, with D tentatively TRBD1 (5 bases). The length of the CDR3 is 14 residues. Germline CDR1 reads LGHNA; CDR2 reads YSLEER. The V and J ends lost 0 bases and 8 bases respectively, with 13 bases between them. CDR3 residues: CASSQDPQGRGYTF. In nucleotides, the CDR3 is TGCGCCAGCAGCCAAGATCCGCAGGGCCGGGGCTACACCTTC.

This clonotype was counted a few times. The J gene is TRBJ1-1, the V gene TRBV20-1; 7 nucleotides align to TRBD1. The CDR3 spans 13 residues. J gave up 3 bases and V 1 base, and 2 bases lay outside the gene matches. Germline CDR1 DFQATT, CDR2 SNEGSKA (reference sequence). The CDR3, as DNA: TGCAGTGCTAGAGCAGGGGGGGACACTGAAGCTTTCTTT. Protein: CSARAGGDTEAFF.

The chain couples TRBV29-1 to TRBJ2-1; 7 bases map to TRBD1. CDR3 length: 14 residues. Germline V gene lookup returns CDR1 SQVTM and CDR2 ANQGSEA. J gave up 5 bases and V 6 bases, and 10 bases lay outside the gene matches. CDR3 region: CSVTPRGTDNEQFF. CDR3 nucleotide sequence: TGCAGCGTGACCCCCAGAGGGACAGACAATGAGCAGTTCTTC.

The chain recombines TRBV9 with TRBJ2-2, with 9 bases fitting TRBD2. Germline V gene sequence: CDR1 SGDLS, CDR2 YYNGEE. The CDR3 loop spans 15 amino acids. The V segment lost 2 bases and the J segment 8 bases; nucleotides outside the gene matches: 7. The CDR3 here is CASSVGGRASGELFF. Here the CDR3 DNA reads TGTGCCAGCAGCGTGGGCGGGAGGGCCTCTGGGGAGCTGTTTTTT.

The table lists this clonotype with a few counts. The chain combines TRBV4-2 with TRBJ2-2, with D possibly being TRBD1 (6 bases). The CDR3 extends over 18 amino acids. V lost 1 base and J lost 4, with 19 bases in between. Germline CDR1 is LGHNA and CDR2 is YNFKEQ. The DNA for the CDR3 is TGTGCCAGCAGCCAAGTTCCGCAGGGGAGTTTGGGCACCGGGGAGCTGTTTTTT. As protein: CASSQVPQGSLGTGELFF.

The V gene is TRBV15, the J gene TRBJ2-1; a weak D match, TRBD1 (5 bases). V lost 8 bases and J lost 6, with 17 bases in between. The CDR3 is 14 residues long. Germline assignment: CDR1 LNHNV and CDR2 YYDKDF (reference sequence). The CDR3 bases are TGTGCCACCGGTATGGTGGGGCAGGGCAATGAGCAGTTCTTC. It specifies CATGMVGQGNEQFF.

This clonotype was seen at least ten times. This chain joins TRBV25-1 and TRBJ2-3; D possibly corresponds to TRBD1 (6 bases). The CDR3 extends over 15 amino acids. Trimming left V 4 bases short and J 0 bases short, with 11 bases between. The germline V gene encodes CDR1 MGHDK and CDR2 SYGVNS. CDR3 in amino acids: CASSARQASTDTQYF. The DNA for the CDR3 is TGTGCCAGCAGTGCAAGACAGGCGAGCACAGATACGCAGTATTTT.

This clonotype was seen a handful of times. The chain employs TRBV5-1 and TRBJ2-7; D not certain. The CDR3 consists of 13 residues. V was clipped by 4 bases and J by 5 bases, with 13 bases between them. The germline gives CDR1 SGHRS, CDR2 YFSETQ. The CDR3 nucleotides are TGCGCCAGCAGCCCCAGCGAGGCCAACGAGCAGTACTTC. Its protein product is CASSPSEANEQYF. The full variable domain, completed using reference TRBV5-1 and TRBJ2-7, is KAGVTQTPRYLIKTRGQQVTLSCSPISGHRSVSWYQQTPGQGLQFLFEYFSETQRNKGNFPGRFSGRQFSNSRSEMNVSTLELGDSALYLCASSPSEANEQYFGPGTRLTVT.

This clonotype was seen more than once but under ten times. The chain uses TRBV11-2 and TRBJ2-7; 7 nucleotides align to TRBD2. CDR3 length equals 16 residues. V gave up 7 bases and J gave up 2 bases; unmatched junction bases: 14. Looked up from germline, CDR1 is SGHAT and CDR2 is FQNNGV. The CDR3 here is CASTYSAGDIPYEQYF. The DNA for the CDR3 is TGTGCCAGCACCTACAGCGCGGGGGATATCCCCTACGAGCAGTACTTC.

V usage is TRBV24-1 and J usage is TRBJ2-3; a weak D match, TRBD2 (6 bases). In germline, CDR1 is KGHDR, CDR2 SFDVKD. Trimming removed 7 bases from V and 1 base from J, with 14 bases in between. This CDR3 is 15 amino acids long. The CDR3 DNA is TGTGCCACCAGACGACTAGACCTCGGCACAGATACGCAGTATTTT. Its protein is CATRRLDLGTDTQYF.

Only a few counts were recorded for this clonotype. The DNA of the CDR3 is TGTGCCACCAGTGATTCTCCGAAGATTAGCGGGAGGGGAGATACGCAGTATTTT. This sequence encodes CATSDSPKISGRGDTQYF. This chain joins TRBV24-1 and TRBJ2-3; TRBD2 agrees at 11 bases. V dropped 2 bases and J dropped 5; count of bases not matched to a gene: 11. The length of the CDR3 is 18 residues. Germline V CDR1 and CDR2: KGHDR, SFDVKD.

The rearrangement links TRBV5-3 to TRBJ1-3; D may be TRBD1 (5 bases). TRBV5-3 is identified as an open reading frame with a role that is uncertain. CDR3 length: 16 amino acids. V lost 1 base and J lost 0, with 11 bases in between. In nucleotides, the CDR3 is TGTGCCAGAAGCTTGAAGGACACCTACTCTGGAAACACCATATATTTT. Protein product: CARSLKDTYSGNTIYF.

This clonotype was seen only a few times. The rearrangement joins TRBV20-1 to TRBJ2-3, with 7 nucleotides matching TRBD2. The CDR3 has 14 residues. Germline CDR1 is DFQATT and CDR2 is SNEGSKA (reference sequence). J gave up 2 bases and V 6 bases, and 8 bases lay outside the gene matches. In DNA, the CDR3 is TGCAGTGCCCCGACTAGCCAATCCACAGATACGCAGTATTTT. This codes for CSAPTSQSTDTQYF.

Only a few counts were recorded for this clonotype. The CDR3 DNA reads as TGCGCCAGCAAACAGGGGGGGGCAATCCATGAGCAGTTCTTC. This sequence encodes CASKQGGAIHEQFF. The V call is TRBV5-1, the J call TRBJ2-1, with D tentatively TRBD1 (8 bases). The germline CDR1 and CDR2 sequences are SGHRS and YFSETQ. This CDR3 has 14 amino acids. V was cut by 6 bases and J by 8 bases, with 18 bases left in between. The complete variable domain, with remaining parts taken from reference TRBV5-1 and TRBJ2-1, reads KAGVTQTPRYLIKTRGQQVTLSCSPISGHRSVSWYQQTPGQGLQFLFEYFSETQRNKGNFPGRFSGRQFSNSRSEMNVSTLELGDSALYLCASKQGGAIHEQFFGPGTRLTVL.

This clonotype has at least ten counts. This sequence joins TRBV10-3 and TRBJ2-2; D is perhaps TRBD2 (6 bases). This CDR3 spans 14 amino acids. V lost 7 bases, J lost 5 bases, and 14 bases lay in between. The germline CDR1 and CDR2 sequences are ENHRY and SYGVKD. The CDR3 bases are TGTGCCATCAAGGGACTCCTTGGGACCGGGGAGCTGTTTTTT. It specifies CAIKGLLGTGELFF.

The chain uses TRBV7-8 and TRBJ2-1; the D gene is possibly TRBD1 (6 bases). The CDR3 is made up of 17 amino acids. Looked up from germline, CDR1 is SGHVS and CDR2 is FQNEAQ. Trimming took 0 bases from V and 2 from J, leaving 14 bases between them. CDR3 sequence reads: CASSLAYRTETYNEQFF. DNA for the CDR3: TGTGCCAGCAGCTTAGCGTATCGGACAGAGACCTACAATGAGCAGTTCTTC.